This T cell receptor beta chain is drawn from a study of shared clonotypes between healthy human individuals. Study observations and caveats: Unshared clonotypes carried lower generation probabilities than those common to all four donors.

The protocol was immunoSEQ multiplex PCR, while the TCRdb copy is restricted to in-frame clones and leaves out a portion. The repertoire has a few million clones, 85% to 95% of them found once; the top ten carry approximately 0.4%. CDR3 length: 15 residues. Germline V gives CDR1 MGHRA, CDR2 YSYEKL. The germline V and J ends were trimmed by 6 bases and 0 bases, with 12 bases remaining between them. For this clone: The antigen remains unidentified.

The chain recombines TRBV4-1 with TRBJ2-1, with D unresolved. Sequenced sample: naive CD4+ T cells from PBMCs. Subset noted: CD45RA+ positively selected. The source is a man younger than 35 in good health. Some clones in this sample may be carry-over from other donors' samples. The CDR3 loop reads CASRQQESSYNEQFF. The CDR3 DNA follows: TGCGCCAGCAGGCAACAAGAAAGCTCCTACAATGAGCAGTTCTTC.